This passage covers 27 T cell receptor beta chains from one sample sequenced in a study of glioma-infiltrating T cells after dendritic cell vaccination. Here immunoSEQ multiplex PCR was the method, and the copy in TCRdb shows in-frame clones only, minus some. The repertoire has tens of thousands of clones, 82% of them found once; the top ten carry 7% to 10%. The sample was blood, taken before dendritic cell vaccination. The receptors shown here come from a human donor with glioblastoma.

The rearrangement joins TRBV5-6 to TRBJ2-1, with D perhaps matching TRBD1 (5 bases). V lost 4 bases and J lost 0, with 8 bases in between. The CDR3 runs to 14 residues. The germline gives CDR1 SGHDT, CDR2 YYEEEE. CDR3 region: CASSPQGSYNEQFF. The CDR3 DNA sequence: TGTGCCAGCAGCCCCCAGGGCTCCTACAATGAGCAGTTCTTC.

V and J are TRBV19 and TRBJ2-2, with a tentative D call TRBD1 (5 bases). Germline CDR1 reads LNHDA; CDR2 reads SQIVND (reference sequence). The CDR3 contains 15 residues. V was cut by 3 bases and J by 1 base, with 9 bases left in between. Here the CDR3 DNA reads TGTGCCAGTAGTATTCAGGGATGGAACACCGGGGAGCTGTTTTTT. Protein product: CASSIQGWNTGELFF. Looking up the rest from reference TRBV19 and TRBJ2-2 gives the full variable domain: DGGITQSPKYLFRKEGQNVTLSCEQNLNHDAMYWYRQDPGQGLRLIYYSQIVNDFQKGDIAEGYSVSREKKESFPLTVTSAQKNPTAFYLCASSIQGWNTGELFFGEGSRLTVL.

The chain couples TRBV6-1 to TRBJ2-1; D is perhaps TRBD2 (6 bases). The CDR3 covers 15 residues. CDR1 MNHNS and CDR2 SASEGT come from the germline V gene. V lost 2 bases to trimming and J lost 3 bases, with 11 bases between them. CDR3 protein: CASSESATSYNEQFF. DNA for the CDR3: TGTGCCAGCAGTGAATCTGCGACTAGCTACAATGAGCAGTTCTTC.

This chain connects TRBV5-1 to TRBJ1-2; perhaps TRBD1 as D (6 bases). The germline gives CDR1 SGHRS, CDR2 YFSETQ. V lost 0 bases and J lost 5, with 14 bases in between. The CDR3 sequence is 15 residues long. CDR3 amino acids: CASSLGVNRVYGYTF. The CDR3 DNA follows: TGCGCCAGCAGCTTGGGAGTGAACAGGGTTTATGGCTACACCTTC.

J is TRBJ2-7 and V is TRBV28, with D maybe TRBD2 (6 bases). Trimming shortened V by 5 bases and J by 2 bases, and 16 bases separated the two germline ends. The CDR3 covers 15 residues. CDR1 is MDHEN and CDR2 is SYDVKM in the germline V gene. The chain's CDR3 is CASSPTGGGPYEQYF. The CDR3 DNA reads as TGTGCCAGCAGTCCCACCGGGGGAGGTCCCTACGAGCAGTACTTC. The entire variable domain, with the rest obtained from reference TRBV28 and TRBJ2-7, is as follows: DVKVTQSSRYLVKRTGEKVFLECVQDMDHENMFWYRQDPGLGLRLIYFSYDVKMKEKGDIPEGYSVSREKKERFSLILESASTNQTSMYLCASSPTGGGPYEQYFGPGTRLTVT.

V is TRBV7-2 and J is TRBJ2-7; a weak D match, TRBD2 (5 bases). The CDR3 totals 12 residues. Germline loops: CDR1 SGHTA, CDR2 FQGNSA. V was clipped by 2 bases and J by 4 bases, with 6 bases between them. In DNA, the CDR3 is TGTGCCAGCAGCTTACTAGCTTACGAGCAGTACTTC. Its protein is CASSLLAYEQYF.

The chain carries TRBV7-9 and TRBJ2-1; D uncertain. The CDR3 runs 15 residues. V was clipped by 1 base and J by 3 bases, with 10 bases between them. Germline CDR1 reads SEHNR; CDR2 reads FQNEAQ (reference sequence). The DNA of the CDR3 is TGTGCCAGCAGCTTAGACTTCGAGAACTACAATGAGCAGTTCTTC. Protein sequence: CASSLDFENYNEQFF.

The genes are TRBV2 and TRBJ2-7; TRBD2 might be the D (7 bases). Trimming removed 4 bases at V and 6 bases at J, with 25 bases between. Germline V gene data show CDR1 as SNHLY and CDR2 as FYNNEI. The CDR3 has 17 residues. Here the CDR3 reads CASSASSGGLRGGEQYF. The CDR3 region has the DNA TGTGCCAGCAGTGCGTCATCGGGAGGACTCAGGGGTGGCGAGCAGTACTTC.

This clone was picked up one time. This chain joins TRBV20-1 and TRBJ1-4; 7 positions match TRBD1. V shed 6 bases and J 8 bases; nucleotides not matched to a gene: 3. This CDR3 spans 11 amino acids. Looked up from germline, CDR1 is DFQATT and CDR2 is SNEGSKA (reference sequence). CDR3 sequence reads: CSAGTEEKLFF. In nucleotides, the CDR3 is TGCAGTGCCGGGACAGAGGAAAAACTGTTTTTT.

The chain carries TRBV7-2 and TRBJ1-2; 12 nucleotides align to TRBD1. In germline, CDR1 is SGHTA, CDR2 FQGNSA. The CDR3 is 16 residues long. V trimming: 5 bases; J trimming: 5 bases; junction bases outside the gene matches: 9. The CDR3 region is CASSPRLGQGAYGYTF. CDR3 sequence (DNA): TGTGCCAGCAGCCCACGCCTGGGACAGGGGGCTTATGGCTACACCTTC.

The rearrangement uses TRBV4-1 and TRBJ2-7, with D possibly matching TRBD2 (5 bases). With 3 bases removed from V and 3 bases from J, the gap between germline ends came to 9 bases. The CDR3 contains 13 residues. Germline CDR1 and CDR2: MGHRA and YSYEKL. The CDR3 sequence is CASSHREGYEQYF. The CDR3 DNA sequence: TGCGCCAGCAGCCACCGGGAAGGCTACGAGCAGTACTTC.

The genes are TRBV6-1 and TRBJ2-1, with D possibly TRBD2 on 7 matching bases. The germline V gene has CDR1 MNHNS and CDR2 SASEGT. V was shortened by 0 bases and J by 10 bases, with 19 bases between the two germline ends. The CDR3 length is 16 residues. The CDR3 nucleotides are TGTGCCAGCAGTGAAGCCGTGGGGGGGCGGGGATCGGAGCAGTTCTTC. It specifies CASSEAVGGRGSEQFF.

V and J are TRBV9 and TRBJ1-5; no clear D gene. Trimming took 4 bases from V and 5 from J, leaving 16 bases between them. Per germline, CDR1 SGDLS and CDR2 YYNGEE. The CDR3 runs to 15 residues. This CDR3 is CASSPSGDGYQPQHF. CDR3 nucleotides: TGTGCCAGCAGCCCCAGCGGAGATGGGTATCAGCCCCAGCATTTT.

The chain is built from TRBV25-1 and TRBJ2-7; D might be TRBD1 (6 bases). The CDR3 is 14 amino acids. The germline V gene encodes CDR1 MGHDK and CDR2 SYGVNS. Trimming stripped 6 bases from V and 2 bases from J, with 14 bases between. CDR3 in DNA: TGTGCCAGCAGCCAAGCAGGGGCCCCCTACGAGCAGTACTTC. As protein: CASSQAGAPYEQYF.

This clone came up once. The genes are TRBV5-1 and TRBJ2-7, with 12 positions matching TRBD1. Germline V gives CDR1 SGHRS, CDR2 YFSETQ. Trimming took 3 bases from V and 7 from J; bases not matched to a gene: 8. CDR3 length equals 15 residues. CDR3 region: CASSYSGTGGEEQYF. The CDR3 DNA sequence: TGCGCCAGCAGCTACTCCGGGACAGGGGGCGAAGAGCAGTACTTC.

The chain combines TRBV11-3 with TRBJ1-6; D not resolved. V lost 2 bases and J 0 bases, leaving 8 bases between the germline ends. Germline CDR1 SGHNT, CDR2 YENEEA. CDR3 length equals 16 residues. The DNA for the CDR3 is TGTGCCAGCAGCTTAAAACAGAGCTCCTATAATTCACCCCTCCACTTT. Protein product: CASSLKQSSYNSPLHF.

This chain uses TRBV6-1 with TRBJ1-4; D gene ambiguous. Germline V lookup: CDR1 MNHNS, CDR2 SASEGT. The V gene lost 6 bases and the J gene lost 7 bases, with 15 bases spanning the gap. This CDR3 spans 14 amino acids. CDR3 sequence (DNA): TGTGCCAGCAGACTCCGCGGGGAGGGTGAAAAACTGTTTTTT. It specifies CASRLRGEGEKLFF.

This clone has a single count. This rearrangement joins TRBV7-6 to TRBJ2-5, with unresolved D. The CDR3 extends over 13 amino acids. The V end was cut by 4 bases, the J end by 2 bases, with 8 bases between. Germline lookup yields CDR1 SGHVS and CDR2 FNYEAQ. The CDR3 region is CASSSLVQETQYF. For the CDR3, the DNA is TGTGCCAGCAGCTCACTGGTTCAAGAGACCCAGTACTTC.

V is TRBV2 and J is TRBJ1-5; 7 nucleotides agree with TRBD1. The CDR3 is 15 amino acids. The germline V gene has CDR1 SNHLY and CDR2 FYNNEI. The J segment lost 4 bases and the V segment lost 7 bases, leaving 10 bases of the junction unmatched. CDR3 sequence: CASKGEGQRNQPQHF. CDR3 coding DNA: TGTGCCAGCAAGGGAGAGGGACAGAGAAATCAGCCCCAGCATTTT.

The gene calls are TRBV6-5 and TRBJ1-1; no firm D call. The germline V gene has CDR1 MNHEY and CDR2 SVGAGI. The CDR3 spans 15 residues. Trimming took off 0 bases at V and 0 bases at J, with 8 bases between the two ends. The CDR3 nucleotides read TGTGCCAGCAGTTACTCAAGCGGGATGAACACTGAAGCTTTCTTT. It codes for CASSYSSGMNTEAFF.

V and J are TRBV19 and TRBJ2-7; 7 bases are a match to TRBD1. The CDR3 loop spans 14 amino acids. V shed 6 bases, J shed 2 bases, and the junction held 7 bases outside the gene matches. Germline-derived CDR1 and CDR2 are LNHDA and SQIVND (reference sequence). This CDR3 is CASSPNRGPYEQYF. CDR3 sequence (DNA): TGTGCCAGTAGCCCAAACAGGGGCCCCTACGAGCAGTACTTC.

CDR3 DNA: TGTGCCAGCAGCCACCCCCTACCCAACACTGAAGCTTTCTTT. This sequence encodes CASSHPLPNTEAFF. This chain links TRBV6-5 with TRBJ1-1; D not resolved. V lost 6 bases and J 2 bases, leaving 13 bases between the germline ends. Per germline, CDR1 MNHEY and CDR2 SVGAGI. The CDR3 has 14 amino acids.

The chain combines TRBV5-1 with TRBJ2-1, with TRBD1 matching over 8 bases. The CDR3 extends over 16 amino acids. V lost 2 bases and J lost 6; bases outside the gene matches: 10. Germline lookup yields CDR1 SGHRS and CDR2 YFSETQ. The chain's CDR3 is CASSFRAQGAFNEQFF. For the CDR3, the DNA is TGCGCCAGCAGCTTCCGGGCTCAGGGGGCCTTCAATGAGCAGTTCTTC.

V is TRBV7-8 and J is TRBJ2-7, with TRBD1 matching over 9 bases. CDR3 size: 17 residues. Germline V CDR1 and CDR2: SGHVS, FQNEAQ. With 4 bases clipped from V and 3 bases from J, the junction kept 13 bases outside the gene matches. CDR3 region: CASSWKTGTGTLYEQYF. CDR3 DNA sequence: TGTGCCAGCAGCTGGAAGACCGGGACAGGGACCCTCTACGAGCAGTACTTC.

This sequence joins TRBV28 and TRBJ2-7, with D tentatively TRBD1 (6 bases). CDR1 and CDR2 (germline): MDHEN, SYDVKM. The CDR3 is made up of 12 amino acids. Between the trimmed V and J ends, which lost 6 bases and 12 bases, there was a span of 18 bases. The CDR3 DNA reads TGTGCCAGCAGAAATCTAGAGAGGGGGACGTACTTC. This translates into CASRNLERGTYF.

The chain links TRBV10-1 to TRBJ1-2; 9 nucleotides line up with TRBD1. V was clipped by 2 bases and J by 5 bases; unmatched bases: 3. The CDR3 length is 14 residues. CDR1 and CDR2 from the germline V gene are WNHNN and SYGVQD (reference sequence). CDR3 nucleotides: TGCGCCAGCAGTGAGACAGGGGGCGAATATGGCTACACCTTC. Encoded protein: CASSETGGEYGYTF.

This chain connects TRBV28 to TRBJ2-3; no definite D call. V dropped 6 bases and J dropped 3 bases, with 13 bases sitting between them. The CDR3 spans 14 residues. The germline CDR1 and CDR2 sequences are MDHEN and SYDVKM. CDR3 in amino acids: CASRLGQVTDTQYF. The CDR3 region has the DNA TGTGCCAGCAGATTGGGCCAAGTTACAGATACGCAGTATTTT.